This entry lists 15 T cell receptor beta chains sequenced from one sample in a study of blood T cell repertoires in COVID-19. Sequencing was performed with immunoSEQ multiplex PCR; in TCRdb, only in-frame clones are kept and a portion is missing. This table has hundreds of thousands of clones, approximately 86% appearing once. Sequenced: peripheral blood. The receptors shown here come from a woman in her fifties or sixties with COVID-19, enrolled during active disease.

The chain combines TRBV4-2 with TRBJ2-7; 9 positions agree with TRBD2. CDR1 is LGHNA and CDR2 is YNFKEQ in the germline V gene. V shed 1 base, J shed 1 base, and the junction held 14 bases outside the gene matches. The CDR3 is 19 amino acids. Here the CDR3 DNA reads TGTGCCAGCAGCCAAGTGATAGCTAGCGGGACAATCAGTTCCTACGAGCAGTACTTC. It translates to CASSQVIASGTISSYEQYF.

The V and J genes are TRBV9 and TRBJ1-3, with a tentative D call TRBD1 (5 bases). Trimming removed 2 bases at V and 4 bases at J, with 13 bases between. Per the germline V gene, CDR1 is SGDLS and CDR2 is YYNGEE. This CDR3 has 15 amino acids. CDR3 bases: TGTGCCAGCAGCGTTAGCCAGGGTTTCGGAAACACCATATATTTT. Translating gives CASSVSQGFGNTIYF.

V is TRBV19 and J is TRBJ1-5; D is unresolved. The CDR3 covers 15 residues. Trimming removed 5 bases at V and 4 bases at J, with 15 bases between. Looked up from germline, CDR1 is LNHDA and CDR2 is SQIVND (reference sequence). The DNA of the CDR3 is TGTGCCAGTAGTCGGGAAGGTGCCCGTAATCAGCCCCAGCATTTT. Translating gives CASSREGARNQPQHF.

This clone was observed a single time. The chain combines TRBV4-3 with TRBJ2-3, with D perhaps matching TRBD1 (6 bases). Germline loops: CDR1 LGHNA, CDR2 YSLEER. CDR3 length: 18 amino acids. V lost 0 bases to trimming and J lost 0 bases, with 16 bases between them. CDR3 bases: TGCGCCAGCAGCCAAGATGGGGGCCTTTCCGCTAGCACAGATACGCAGTATTTT. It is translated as CASSQDGGLSASTDTQYF.

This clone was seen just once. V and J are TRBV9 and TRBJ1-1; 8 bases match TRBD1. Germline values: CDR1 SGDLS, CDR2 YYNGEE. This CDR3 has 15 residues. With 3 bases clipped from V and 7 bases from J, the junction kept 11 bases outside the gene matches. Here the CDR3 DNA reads TGTGCCAGCAGCGGTGCTTTGACAGGGGTGGGTGAAGCTTTCTTT. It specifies CASSGALTGVGEAFF.

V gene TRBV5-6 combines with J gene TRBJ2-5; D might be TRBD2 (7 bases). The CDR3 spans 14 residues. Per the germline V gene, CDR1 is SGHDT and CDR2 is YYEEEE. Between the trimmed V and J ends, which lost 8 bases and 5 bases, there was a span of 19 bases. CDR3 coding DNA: TGTGCCAGTAGTCTGGGGGGGCCGTCGGAGACCCAGTACTTC. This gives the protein CASSLGGPSETQYF.

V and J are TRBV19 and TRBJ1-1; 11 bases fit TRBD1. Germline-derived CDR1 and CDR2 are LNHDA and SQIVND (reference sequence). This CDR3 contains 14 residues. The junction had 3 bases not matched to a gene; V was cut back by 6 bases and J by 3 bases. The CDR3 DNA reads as TGTGCCAGTAGGGACAGGGGGCGCGACACTGAAGCTTTCTTT. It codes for CASRDRGRDTEAFF. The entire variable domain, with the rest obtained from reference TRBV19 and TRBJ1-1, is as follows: DGGITQSPKYLFRKEGQNVTLSCEQNLNHDAMYWYRQDPGQGLRLIYYSQIVNDFQKGDIAEGYSVSREKKESFPLTVTSAQKNPTAFYLCASRDRGRDTEAFFGQGTRLTVV.

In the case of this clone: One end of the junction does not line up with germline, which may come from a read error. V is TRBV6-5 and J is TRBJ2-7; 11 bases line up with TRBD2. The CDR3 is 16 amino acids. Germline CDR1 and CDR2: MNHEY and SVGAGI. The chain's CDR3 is CASSYSLAGGSYGQYF. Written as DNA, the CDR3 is TGTGCCAGCAGTTACTCGCTAGCGGGGGGTTCCTACGGGCAGTACTTC.

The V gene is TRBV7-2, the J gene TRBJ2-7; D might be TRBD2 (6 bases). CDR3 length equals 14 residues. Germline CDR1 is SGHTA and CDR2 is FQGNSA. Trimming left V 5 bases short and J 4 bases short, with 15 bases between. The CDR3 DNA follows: TGTGCCAGCAGCCGCGGGACCACTTTTTACGAGCAGTACTTC. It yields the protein CASSRGTTFYEQYF.

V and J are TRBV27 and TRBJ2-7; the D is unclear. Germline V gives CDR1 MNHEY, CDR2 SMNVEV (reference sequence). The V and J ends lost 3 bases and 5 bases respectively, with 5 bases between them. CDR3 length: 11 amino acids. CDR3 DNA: TGTGCCAGCAGTTTCGGTCACGAGCAGTACTTC. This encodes CASSFGHEQYF.

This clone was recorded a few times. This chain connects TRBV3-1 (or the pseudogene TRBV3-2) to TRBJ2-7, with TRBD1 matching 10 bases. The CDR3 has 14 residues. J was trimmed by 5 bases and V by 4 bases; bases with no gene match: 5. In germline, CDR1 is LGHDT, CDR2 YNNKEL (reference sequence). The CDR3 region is CASSPRDRGNEQYF. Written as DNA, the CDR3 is TGTGCCAGCAGCCCCCGGGACAGGGGCAACGAGCAGTACTTC.

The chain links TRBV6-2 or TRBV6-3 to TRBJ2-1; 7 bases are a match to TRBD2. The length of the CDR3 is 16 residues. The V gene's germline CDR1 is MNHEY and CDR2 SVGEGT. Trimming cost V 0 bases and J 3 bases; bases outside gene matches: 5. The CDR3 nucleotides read TGTGCCAGCAGTTACTCGAGAACTAGCGTCTACAATGAGCAGTTCTTC. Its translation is CASSYSRTSVYNEQFF.

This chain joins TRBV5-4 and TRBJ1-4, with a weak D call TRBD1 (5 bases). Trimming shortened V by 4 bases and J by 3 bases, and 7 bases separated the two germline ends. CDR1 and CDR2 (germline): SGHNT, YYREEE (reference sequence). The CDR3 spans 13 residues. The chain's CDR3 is CASSLGANEKLFF. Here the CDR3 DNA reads TGTGCCAGCAGCCTAGGGGCTAATGAAAAACTGTTTTTT.

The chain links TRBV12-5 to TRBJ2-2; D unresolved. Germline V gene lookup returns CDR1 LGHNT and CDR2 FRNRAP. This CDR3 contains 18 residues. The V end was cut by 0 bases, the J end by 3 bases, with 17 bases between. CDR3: CASGLVLETLGHTGELFF. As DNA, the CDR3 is TGTGCTAGTGGTTTGGTACTTGAGACCCTGGGCCACACCGGGGAGCTGTTTTTT.

The CDR3 DNA follows: TGTGCCAGCACGTCCCAGGGCTACGAGCAGTACTTC. Amino acid sequence: CASTSQGYEQYF. V usage is TRBV7-9 and J usage is TRBJ2-7, with TRBD1 as a possible D gene (5 bases). The V end was cut by 7 bases, the J end by 3 bases, with 10 bases between. The length of the CDR3 is 12 residues. The germline CDR1 and CDR2 sequences are SEHNR and FQNEAQ (reference sequence).